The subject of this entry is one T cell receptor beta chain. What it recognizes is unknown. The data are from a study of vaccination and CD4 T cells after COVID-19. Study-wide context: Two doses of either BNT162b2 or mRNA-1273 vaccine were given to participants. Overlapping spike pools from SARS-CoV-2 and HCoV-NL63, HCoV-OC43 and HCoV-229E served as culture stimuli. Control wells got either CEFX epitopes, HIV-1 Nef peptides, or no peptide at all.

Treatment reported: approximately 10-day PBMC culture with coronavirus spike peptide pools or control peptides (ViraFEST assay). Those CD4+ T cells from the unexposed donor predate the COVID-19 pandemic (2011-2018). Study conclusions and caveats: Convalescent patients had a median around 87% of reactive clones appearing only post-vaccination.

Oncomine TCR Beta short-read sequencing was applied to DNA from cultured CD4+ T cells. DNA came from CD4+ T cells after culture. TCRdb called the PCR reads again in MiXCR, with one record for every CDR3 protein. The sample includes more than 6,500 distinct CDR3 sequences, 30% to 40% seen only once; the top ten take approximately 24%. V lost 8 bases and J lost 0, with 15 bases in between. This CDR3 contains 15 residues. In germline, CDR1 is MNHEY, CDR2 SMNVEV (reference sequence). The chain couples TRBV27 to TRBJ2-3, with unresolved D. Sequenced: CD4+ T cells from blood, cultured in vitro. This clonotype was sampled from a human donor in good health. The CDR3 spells CASGPSWVSTDTQYF. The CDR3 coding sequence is TGTGCCAGCGGTCCGTCGTGGGTGAGCACAGATACGCAGTATTTT.